The present entry profiles one T cell receptor (beta chain) with its context. Its antigen is currently unknown. Stated time point: persistent/refractory GD, antithyroid drugs over 5 years with positive TRAb. PBMC RNA served as the TCR library source. Trimming left V 0 bases short and J 4 bases short, with 6 bases between. Germline values: CDR1 MGHRA, CDR2 YSYEKL. This CDR3 comprises 13 residues. The data stem from a study of regulatory T cells in long-lasting Graves disease. As for the study in general: Over 5 years on antithyroid drugs plus positive TSH receptor antibodies marked Graves' disease as persistent. Findings of the study overall: Patients whose Graves' disease persisted exhibited lower TCR diversity than those newly diagnosed. What was studied was peripheral blood only, and not thyroid tissue.

Through Arm-PCR of CDR3 regions and iRepertoire HTBI primers, TCR beta libraries were built. TCRdb redid the calling of the multiplex PCR reads with MiXCR, one entry per CDR3 protein. Of approximately 350,000 distinct CDR3 sequences in the sample, about 23% were seen once. The sequence was collected from a woman aged 35 to 49 with Graves disease. The chain employs TRBV4-1 and TRBJ1-2; no firm D call. Sample: peripheral blood mononuclear cells (PBMCs), taken when the disease was refractory, from a patient treated with antithyroid drugs. The CDR3 region is CASSQDLFYGYTF. The CDR3 DNA reads TGCGCCAGCAGCCAAGATTTGTTCTATGGCTACACCTTC.